This TCR beta chain was identified in a study of shared clonotypes between healthy human individuals (dated by TCRdb to 2018 to 2021). Notes on the research overall: Two women and a few men aged 18 to 49 years were included in the cohort. Per donor, three plates each were used for CD4 naive and CD4 memory, two for CD8 naive, and one for CD8 memory. To estimate repertoire size and how much clonotype sharing occurs between individuals, the study deeply sequenced the blood TCR repertoires of about 5 healthy adults. Different laboratories and diverse techniques were used to prepare libraries and sequence TCR repertoires, to increase sequencing depth and limit assay-specific biases. Between about 0.8 and 9 billion PBMCs per donor were obtained by leukapheresis. Points the paper makes about the study in general: Rarefaction of sorted-subset datasets indicated incomplete sequencing despite the large sequencing depth. The genetic and exposure-history diversity represented was limited by the small number of donors. Pairwise subsampling indicated that sequencing depth was expected to affect the degree of clonotype sharing among donors. About 5% of naive CD4, 3.5% of naive CD8, approximately 2% of memory CD4, and over 0.35% of memory CD8 clonotypes were shared across several donors. Higher generation probabilities were observed for clonotypes shared by all four sorted-subset donors than for non-shared clonotypes. Larger estimated clonotype richness was generally found for naive subsets than for memory subsets. Sampling was restricted to blood, and TCR repertoires in tissue are likely to differ from TCR repertoires in blood.

The donors were healthy, HIV-negative adults with no recently reported acute infections or vaccinations. Only Caucasian adults living in Nashville, Tennessee, USA were represented among the donors. CD4+ T cells were enriched through magnetic negative selection, after which naive cells were positively selected on CD45RA and the remaining negative fraction served as the memory subset. After blood collection by leukapheresis, PBMCs were isolated using Ficoll-Histopaque density gradient centrifugation and then cryopreserved in the vapor phase of liquid nitrogen. Analytical flow cytometry was used to check the purity and quantity of each magnetically sorted T cell population. Genomic DNA was isolated from each sorted fraction and quantified by UV absorbance on a Nanodrop 2000c. TCR CDR3 regions were amplified from genomic DNA by multiplex PCR using the deep immunoSEQ assay. For each cell subset, the extracted genomic DNA was distributed evenly across all wells of several immunoSEQ 96-well plates, and each plate served as one replicate. For sorted subsets, each replicate PCR was loaded with around 200 ng genomic DNA, equivalent to 30,000 to 35,000 T cell genomes. The purified libraries were quantified using a Qubit 3.0 fluorometer, sized with a Bioanalyzer 2100, and then quantified again using the KAPA Library Quantification kit. Every immunoSEQ 96-well plate was sequenced on a dedicated single-read 150-cycle Illumina NextSeq 550 flow cell. Processing in the source paper ran as follows. The immunoSEQ output contained only junctional sequences without quality scores, so filtering could not match that applied to full-length reads. To assign V/J genes and CDR3, sequences were annotated using PyIR, a Python wrapper for IgBLAST v1.9, with IMGT germline references. Reads were filtered out if the reads had weak V/J assignments (E-value above 1e-6), no CDR3, stop codons, out-of-frame junctions, or ambiguous translated residues. V3J clonotypes were defined as sequences sharing the same inferred V gene, J gene, and CDR3 amino acid sequence. Percentage overlap between repertoires was calculated by dividing the number of shared unique clonotypes by the size of the smaller repertoire. RTK rarefaction, the Chao1 estimator, and Recon v2.1 estimates of unobserved clonotypes were used to assess repertoire richness. For all TCRbeta clonotypes obtained by the gDNA method from a handful of donors, generation probabilities were computed with OLGA. TCRdb took this table from immuneACCESS and kept in-frame rearrangements with V and J called. Such tables lack part of the clones; where checked against another copy, unresolved V genes explain under half of the gap, and the rest is unexplained. V and J calls and clone size are copied from that table; D and trimming were computed from the DNA. This sample lists 500,000 to 550,000 clones; 90% to 96% were detected once. The top ten hold around 0.067% of the sample.

On this clone: No cognate antigen has been identified for it. No quality values exist for individual bases; no much larger clone is one base distant.

The CDR3 numbers 14 residues from cysteine through phenylalanine. Kept here is only the CDR3 DNA, which spans 42 bases and is read in frame from base 1. The germline V gene sets CDR1 to MNHEY and CDR2 to SVGAGI. At the junction V is shortened by 10 bases and J by 1 base, with 17 bases in between. The sequence joins TRBV6-5 to TRBJ2-7; the D match is possibly TRBD1 or TRBD2, with 6 bases aligned in each. The sequence came from a woman younger than 45 in good health. The source material was naive CD4+ T cells sorted from blood. The cell subset or site label corresponds to: CD45RA+ positively selected. The encoded CDR3 is CATSRGDTSYEQYF. Here is the DNA: TGTGCCACCTCAAGGGGGGACACTTCCTACGAGCAGTACTTC.